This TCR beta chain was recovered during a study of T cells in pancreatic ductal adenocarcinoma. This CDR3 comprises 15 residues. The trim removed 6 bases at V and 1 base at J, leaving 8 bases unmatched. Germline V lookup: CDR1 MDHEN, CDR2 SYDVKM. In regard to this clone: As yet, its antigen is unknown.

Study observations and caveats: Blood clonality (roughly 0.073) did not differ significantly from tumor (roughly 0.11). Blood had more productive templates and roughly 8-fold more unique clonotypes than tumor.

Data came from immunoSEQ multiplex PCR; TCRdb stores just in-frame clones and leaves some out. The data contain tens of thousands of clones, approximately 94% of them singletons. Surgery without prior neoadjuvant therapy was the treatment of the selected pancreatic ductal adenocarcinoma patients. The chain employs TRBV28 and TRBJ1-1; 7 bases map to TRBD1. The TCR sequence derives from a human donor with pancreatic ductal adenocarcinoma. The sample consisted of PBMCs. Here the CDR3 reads CASRPQGVRNTEAFF. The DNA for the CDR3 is TGTGCCAGCAGGCCGCAGGGGGTCAGGAACACTGAAGCTTTCTTT.